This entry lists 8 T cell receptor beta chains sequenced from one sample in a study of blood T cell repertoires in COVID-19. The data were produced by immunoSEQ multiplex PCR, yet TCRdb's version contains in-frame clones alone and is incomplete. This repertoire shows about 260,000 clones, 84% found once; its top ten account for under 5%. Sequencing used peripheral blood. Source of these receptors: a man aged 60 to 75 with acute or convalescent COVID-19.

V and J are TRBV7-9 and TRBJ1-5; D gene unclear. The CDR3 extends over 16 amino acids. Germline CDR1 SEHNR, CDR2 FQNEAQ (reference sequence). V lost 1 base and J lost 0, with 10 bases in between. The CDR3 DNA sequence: TGTGCCAGCAGCTTAGGAGTCACCTCTAGCAATCAGCCCCAGCATTTT. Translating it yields CASSLGVTSSNQPQHF.

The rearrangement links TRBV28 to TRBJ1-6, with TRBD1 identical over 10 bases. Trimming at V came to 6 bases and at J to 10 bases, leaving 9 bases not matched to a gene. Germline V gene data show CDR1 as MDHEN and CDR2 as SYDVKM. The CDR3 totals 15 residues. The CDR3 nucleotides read TGTGCCAGCAGCCAAGCCGGGACAGGGGTATCACCCCTCCACTTT. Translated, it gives CASSQAGTGVSPLHF.

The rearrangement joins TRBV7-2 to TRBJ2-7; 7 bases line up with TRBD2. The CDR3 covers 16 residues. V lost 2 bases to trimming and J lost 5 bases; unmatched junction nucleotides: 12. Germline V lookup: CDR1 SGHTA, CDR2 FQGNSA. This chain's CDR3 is CASSLIAGVRGDEQYF. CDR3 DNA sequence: TGTGCCAGCAGCTTAATTGCGGGAGTAAGGGGAGACGAGCAGTACTTC.

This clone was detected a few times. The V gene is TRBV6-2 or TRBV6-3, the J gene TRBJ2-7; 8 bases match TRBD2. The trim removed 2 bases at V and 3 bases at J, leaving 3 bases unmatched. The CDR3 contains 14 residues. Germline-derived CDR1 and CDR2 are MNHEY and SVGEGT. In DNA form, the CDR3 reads TGTGCCAGCAGTTACGGTCTAGCGGGCTACGAGCAGTACTTC. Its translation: CASSYGLAGYEQYF.

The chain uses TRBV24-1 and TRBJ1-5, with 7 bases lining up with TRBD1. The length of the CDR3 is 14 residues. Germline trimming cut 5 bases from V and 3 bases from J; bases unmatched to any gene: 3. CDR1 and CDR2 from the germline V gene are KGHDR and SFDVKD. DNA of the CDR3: TGTGCCACCAGTGGGACAGGCATCAATCAGCCCCAGCATTTT. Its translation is CATSGTGINQPQHF.

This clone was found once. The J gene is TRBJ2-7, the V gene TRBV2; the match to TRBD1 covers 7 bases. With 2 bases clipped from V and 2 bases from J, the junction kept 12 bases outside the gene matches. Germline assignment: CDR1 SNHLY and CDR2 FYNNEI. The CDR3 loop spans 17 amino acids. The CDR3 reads CASSEPYDRDDTYEQYF. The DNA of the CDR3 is TGTGCCAGCAGTGAACCATATGACAGGGACGATACCTACGAGCAGTACTTC.

This chain's CDR3 is CASSPRDIRGQYF. The CDR3 DNA reads TGTGCCAGTAGTCCCCGGGACATCCGCGGGCAGTACTTC. V is TRBV19 and J is TRBJ2-7, with a weak D call TRBD1 (6 bases). V was cut by 5 bases and J by 9 bases, with 17 bases left in between. This CDR3 region has 13 residues. Germline V CDR1 and CDR2: LNHDA, SQIVND (reference sequence).

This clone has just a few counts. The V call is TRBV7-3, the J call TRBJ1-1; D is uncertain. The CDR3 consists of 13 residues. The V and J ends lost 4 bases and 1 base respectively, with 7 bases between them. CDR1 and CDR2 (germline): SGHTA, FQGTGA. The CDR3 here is CASSSSGNTEAFF. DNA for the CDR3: TGTGCCAGCAGCTCGTCAGGGAACACTGAAGCTTTCTTT.